The rows below give T cell receptor beta chains drawn from one sample of a study of cytomegalovirus exposure and HLA in healthy donors. Repertoires were generated with immunoSEQ multiplex PCR, while TCRdb's copy carries only in-frame clones and drops some. In the table there are roughly 80,000 clones, about three quarters of which are singletons. The sequenced sample was PBMCs. The receptors come from a male donor in good health and CMV-seropositive. CDR3s leave out the opening cysteine and the closing phenylalanine or tryptophan. A row's size may be missing; if present it is once, few, many or a size class.

TRBV11-2 . ASSPGGGTYGYT
TRBV30 . ASSTGWANEKLF
TRBV19 . ASNHPLGGGQF
TRBV19 . ASTGGTAGNTIY
TRBV28 . ASSGRTGGNTIY
TRBV4-1 . ASSQLWGGTGTGELF
TRBV7-9 . SSSLAGGNEKLF
TRBV14 . ASSQGGPIEAF
TRBV19 . ASRGFGTGDEKLF
TRBV4-2 few ASSQDGTSLFTDTQY
TRBV10-1 . ASSVQYPL
TRBV5-1 . ASSVTPGANTGELF
TRBV19 . ASSARRGVNTGELF
TRBV30 . AWSRLASEQY
TRBV28 . ASSLRGGGGETQY
TRBV7-2 . ASSPTGRNTEAF
TRBV7-2 . ASSLNWGGSTDTQY
TRBV7-9 once ASSLEAGGTEAF
TRBV5-1 . ASKEGTDTQY
TRBV6-6 . ASRLADSYEQY
TRBV7-9 . SSSTSGVNPYEQY
TRBV9 . ASSAEGAHEKLF
TRBV28 . ASGTSPLGEQY
TRBV5-1 . ASSLTNSGFNEQF
TRBV5-1 . ASSVGLAGGQSEQF
TRBV2 . ASSADTNTEAF
TRBV9 few ASSVDGGVRNEQF
TRBV7-9 . ASSLQEKLF
TRBV6-5 . ASSEGFGERGYT
TRBV5-4 . ASSLAGGTFSYEQY
TRBV19 . ASSILGTVGYT
TRBV2 . ASSETSGRMGETQY
TRBV7-3 . ASSRTSGSMETQY
TRBV10-2 . ASSESNTGTDTQY
TRBV30 . AWRGTHNNYGYT
TRBV6-5 . ASCNTAGQQETQY
TRBV7-2 . ASSLQGKGGGELF
TRBV18 few ASSPVGEQDTQY
TRBV9 . ASSVAGREGYNEQF
TRBV18 . ASSPESGPPNNEQF
TRBV7-8 . ASSSRTPNEQY
TRBV6-6 . ASSSDRGSYNSPLH
TRBV7-9 . ASSAGTSVNEQF
TRBV4-2 . ASSQFSGTGSYEQY
TRBV10-3 . AIGAGTGRGLAAFGEQF
TRBV5-1 . ASSLDPYGVSDGIWTYEQY
TRBV6-5 few ASSQVQGSPLH
TRBV7-7 . ASSLGGGQPQH
TRBV4-3 . ASSQEGGVAGGTDTQY
TRBV6-1 . ASTEDSNQPQH
TRBV4-1 . ASSQEEMMGGSTDTQY
TRBV5-4 once ASSLWDRAREKYSNQPQH
TRBV25-1 once ASSRGDRGSNQPQH
TRBV11-2 . ASLIRASGRRGDTQY
TRBV5-1 . ASSLDSLSKKLF
TRBV10-3 few AISESDRGVSNEQF
TRBV6-5 . ASSRGGSGNTIY
TRBV5-1 . ASSLGGTSGGTDTQY
TRBV4-2 . ASSQDRTQGAFGNTIY
TRBV21-1 . ASSMEQGALDNQPQH